A single sample is the source of the 6 T cell receptor beta chains below, sequenced in a study of blood T cell repertoires in COVID-19 (dated by TCRdb to the early 2020s). Receptor amplification or capture employed the immunoSEQ multiplex PCR assay. Imported from immuneACCESS, the table was reduced by TCRdb to in-frame sequences with V and J called. These copies leave out some clones; in studies compared against another copy, an unresolved V gene accounts for under half, and the cause of the remainder is not known. Within this sample are 150,000 or so clones, with roughly 80% of them counted one time only. The ten largest clonotypes hold 25% to 30% of the sample. Material: peripheral blood. Receptor source: a woman in her fifties or sixties with acute or convalescent COVID-19.

V gene TRBV4-1 combines with J gene TRBJ1-1; possibly TRBD1 for D (6 bases). Germline V gene data show CDR1 as MGHRA and CDR2 as YSYEKL. The CDR3 is 17 amino acids. Deletions cut 4 bases from V and 2 bases from J, with 20 bases between. The CDR3 coding sequence is TGCGCCAGCAGCCTCTTCGGGCCGGACAGTTATAACACTGAAGCTTTCTTT. Its protein is CASSLFGPDSYNTEAFF.

The chain carries TRBV3-1 (or the pseudogene TRBV3-2) and TRBJ2-3; 9 bases map to TRBD2. CDR3 length: 17 residues. Germline V CDR1 and CDR2: LGHDT, YNNKEL (reference sequence). V lost 2 bases and J lost 4; bases outside the gene matches: 10. The DNA for the CDR3 is TGTGCCAGCAGCCAATATTCTGGCGGGGGGGCGGCAGATACGCAGTATTTT. This gives the protein CASSQYSGGGAADTQYF.

The gene calls are TRBV9 and TRBJ2-1, with D possibly being TRBD2 (5 bases). Trimming stripped 0 bases from V and 10 bases from J, with 17 bases between. In germline, CDR1 is SGDLS, CDR2 YYNGEE. The CDR3 length is 15 residues. The CDR3: CASSVEGGGSAEQFF. CDR3 in DNA: TGTGCCAGCAGCGTAGAGGGCGGAGGATCAGCGGAGCAGTTCTTC. The entire variable domain, with the rest obtained from reference TRBV9 and TRBJ2-1, is as follows: DSGVTQTPKHLITATGQRVTLRCSPRSGDLSVYWYQQSLDQGLQFLIQYYNGEERAKGNILERFSAQQFPDLHSELNLSSLELGDSALYFCASSVEGGGSAEQFFGPGTRLTVL.

The CDR3 reads CASVMSWSTGGTEAFF. The CDR3 DNA sequence: TGTGCCAGTGTCATGTCATGGTCGACAGGGGGCACTGAAGCTTTCTTT. The V and J genes are TRBV19 and TRBJ1-1, with TRBD1 matching 9 bases. The CDR3 runs 16 residues. With 8 bases clipped from V and 4 bases from J, the junction kept 14 bases outside the gene matches. Germline V gives CDR1 LNHDA, CDR2 SQIVND (reference sequence).

This clone appeared once. The chain carries TRBV3-1 (or the pseudogene TRBV3-2) and TRBJ2-5; tentative D call: TRBD1 (5 bases). V lost 4 bases and J 2 bases, leaving 11 bases between the germline ends. CDR1 is LGHDT and CDR2 is YNNKEL in the germline V gene (reference sequence). The length of the CDR3 is 14 residues. The CDR3 is CASSRQFTQETQYF. CDR3 DNA: TGTGCCAGCAGCCGACAGTTTACGCAAGAGACCCAGTACTTC.

This sequence joins TRBV29-1 and TRBJ1-2, with a weak D call TRBD1 (6 bases). Germline CDR1 is SQVTM and CDR2 is ANQGSEA. CDR3 length: 15 amino acids. The V gene lost 3 bases and the J gene lost 4 bases, with 18 bases spanning the gap. DNA for the CDR3: TGCAGCGTTGATACCGTGGGGACAAATTCCTATGGCTACACCTTC. It translates to CSVDTVGTNSYGYTF.